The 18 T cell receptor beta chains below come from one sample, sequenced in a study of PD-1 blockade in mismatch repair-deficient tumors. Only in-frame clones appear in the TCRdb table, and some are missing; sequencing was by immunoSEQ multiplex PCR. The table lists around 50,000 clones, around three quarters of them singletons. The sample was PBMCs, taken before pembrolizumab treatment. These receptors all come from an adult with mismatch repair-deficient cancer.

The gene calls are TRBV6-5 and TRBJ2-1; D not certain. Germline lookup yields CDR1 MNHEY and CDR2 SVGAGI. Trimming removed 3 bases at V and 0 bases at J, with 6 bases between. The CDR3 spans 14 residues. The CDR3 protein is CASSYFGSYNEQFF. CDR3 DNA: TGTGCCAGCAGTTATTTTGGCTCCTACAATGAGCAGTTCTTC.

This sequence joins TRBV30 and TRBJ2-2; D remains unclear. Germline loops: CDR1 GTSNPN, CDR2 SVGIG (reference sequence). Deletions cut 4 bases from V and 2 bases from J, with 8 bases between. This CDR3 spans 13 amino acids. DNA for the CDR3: TGTGCCTGGAACCACAGAAACACCGGGGAGCTGTTTTTT. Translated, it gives CAWNHRNTGELFF.

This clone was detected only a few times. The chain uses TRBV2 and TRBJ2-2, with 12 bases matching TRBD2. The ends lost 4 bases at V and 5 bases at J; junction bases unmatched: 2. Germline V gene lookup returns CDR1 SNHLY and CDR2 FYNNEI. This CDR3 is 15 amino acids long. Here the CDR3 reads CASSGGLAGTGELFF. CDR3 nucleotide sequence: TGTGCCAGCAGTGGTGGACTAGCGGGGACCGGGGAGCTGTTTTTT.

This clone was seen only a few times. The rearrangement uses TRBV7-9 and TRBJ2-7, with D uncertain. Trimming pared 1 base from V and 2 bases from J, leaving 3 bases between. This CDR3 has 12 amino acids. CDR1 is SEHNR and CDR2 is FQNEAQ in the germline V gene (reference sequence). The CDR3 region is CASSLEPYEQYF. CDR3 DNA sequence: TGTGCCAGCAGCTTAGAGCCCTACGAGCAGTACTTC. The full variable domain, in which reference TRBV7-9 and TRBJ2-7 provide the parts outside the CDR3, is DTGVSQNPRHKITKRGQNVTFRCDPISEHNRLYWYRQTLGQGPEFLTYFQNEAQLEKSRLLSDRFSAERPKGSFSTLEIQRTEQGDSAMYLCASSLEPYEQYFGPGTRLTVT.

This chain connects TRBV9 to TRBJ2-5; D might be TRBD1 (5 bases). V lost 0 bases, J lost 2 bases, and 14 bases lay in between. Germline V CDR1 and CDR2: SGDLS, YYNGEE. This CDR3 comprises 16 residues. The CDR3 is CASSVEARAVQETQYF. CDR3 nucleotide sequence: TGTGCCAGCAGCGTAGAGGCCAGGGCAGTACAAGAGACCCAGTACTTC.

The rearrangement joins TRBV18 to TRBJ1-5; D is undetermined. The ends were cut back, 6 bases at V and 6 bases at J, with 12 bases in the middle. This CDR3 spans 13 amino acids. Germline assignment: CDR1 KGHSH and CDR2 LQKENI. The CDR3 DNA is TGTGCCAGCTCTTCCCTACGGGGTCAGCCCCAGCATTTT. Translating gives CASSSLRGQPQHF. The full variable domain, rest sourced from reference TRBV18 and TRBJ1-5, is NAGVMQNPRHLVRRRGQEARLRCSPMKGHSHVYWYRQLPEEGLKFMVYLQKENIIDESGMPKERFSAEFPKEGPSILRIQQVVRGDSAAYFCASSSLRGQPQHFGDGTRLSIL.

This CDR3 is CASSPRGGRTEAFF. For the CDR3, the DNA is TGTGCCAGCAGCCCGAGGGGGGGCCGCACTGAAGCTTTCTTT. This chain joins TRBV6-5 and TRBJ1-1, with D possibly being TRBD1 (6 bases). The germline CDR1 and CDR2 sequences are MNHEY and SVGAGI. Trimming left V 6 bases short and J 4 bases short, with 15 bases between. The CDR3 sequence is 14 residues long.

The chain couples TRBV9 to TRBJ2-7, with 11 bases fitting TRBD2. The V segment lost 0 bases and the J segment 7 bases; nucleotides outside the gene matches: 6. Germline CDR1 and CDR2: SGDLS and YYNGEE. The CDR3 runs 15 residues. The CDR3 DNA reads TGTGCCAGCAGCGTAGGTAGCGGGAGGGCTGGGGAGCAGTACTTC. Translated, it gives CASSVGSGRAGEQYF.

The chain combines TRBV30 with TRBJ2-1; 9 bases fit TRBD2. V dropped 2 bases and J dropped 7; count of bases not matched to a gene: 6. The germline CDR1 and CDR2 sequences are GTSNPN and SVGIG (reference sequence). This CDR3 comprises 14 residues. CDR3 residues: CAWSFGRGGNEQFF. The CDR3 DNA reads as TGTGCCTGGAGTTTCGGGCGGGGGGGGAATGAGCAGTTCTTC.

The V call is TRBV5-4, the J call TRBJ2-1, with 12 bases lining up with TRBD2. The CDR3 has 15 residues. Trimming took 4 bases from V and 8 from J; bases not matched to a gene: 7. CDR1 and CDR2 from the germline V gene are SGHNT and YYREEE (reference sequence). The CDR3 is CASSIRLAGDHEQFF. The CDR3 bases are TGTGCCAGCAGCATAAGACTAGCGGGAGACCATGAGCAGTTCTTC.

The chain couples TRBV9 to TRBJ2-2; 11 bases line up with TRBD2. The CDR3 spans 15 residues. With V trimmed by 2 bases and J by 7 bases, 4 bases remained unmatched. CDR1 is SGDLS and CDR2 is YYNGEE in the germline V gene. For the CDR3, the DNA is TGTGCCAGCAGCGTTAGCGGGAGGGCCGACGGGGAGCTGTTTTTT. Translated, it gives CASSVSGRADGELFF. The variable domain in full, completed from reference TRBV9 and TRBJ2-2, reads DSGVTQTPKHLITATGQRVTLRCSPRSGDLSVYWYQQSLDQGLQFLIQYYNGEERAKGNILERFSAQQFPDLHSELNLSSLELGDSALYFCASSVSGRADGELFFGEGSRLTVL.

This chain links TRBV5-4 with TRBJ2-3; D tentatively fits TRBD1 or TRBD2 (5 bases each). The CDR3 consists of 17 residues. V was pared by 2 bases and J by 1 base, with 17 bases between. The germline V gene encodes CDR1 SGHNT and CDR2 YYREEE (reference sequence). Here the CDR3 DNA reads TGTGCCAGCAGCTTTGACAGAGGACGGGGAGGCACAGATACGCAGTATTTT. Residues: CASSFDRGRGGTDTQYF. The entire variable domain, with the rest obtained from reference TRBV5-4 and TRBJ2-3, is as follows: ETGVTQSPTHLIKTRGQQVTLRCSSQSGHNTVSWYQQALGQGPQFIFQYYREEENGRGNFPPRFSGLQFPNYSSELNVNALELDDSALYLCASSFDRGRGGTDTQYFGPGTRLTVL.

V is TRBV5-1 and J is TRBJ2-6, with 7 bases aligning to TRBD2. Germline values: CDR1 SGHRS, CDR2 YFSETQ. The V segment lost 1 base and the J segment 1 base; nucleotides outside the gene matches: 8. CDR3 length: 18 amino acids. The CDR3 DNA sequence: TGCGCCAGCAGCTTGCGAGGGGACTACCATTCTGGGGCCAACGTCCTGACTTTC. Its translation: CASSLRGDYHSGANVLTF.

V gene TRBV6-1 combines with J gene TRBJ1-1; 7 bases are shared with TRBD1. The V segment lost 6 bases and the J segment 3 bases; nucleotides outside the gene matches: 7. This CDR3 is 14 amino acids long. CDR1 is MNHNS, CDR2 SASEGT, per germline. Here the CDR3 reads CASRTTGRDTEAFF. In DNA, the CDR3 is TGTGCCAGCAGAACGACAGGGCGAGACACTGAAGCTTTCTTT.

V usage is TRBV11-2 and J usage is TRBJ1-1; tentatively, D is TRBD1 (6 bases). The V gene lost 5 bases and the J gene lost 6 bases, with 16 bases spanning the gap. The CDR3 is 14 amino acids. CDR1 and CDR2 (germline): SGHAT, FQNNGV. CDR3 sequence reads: CASSPVQGRAEAFF. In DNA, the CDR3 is TGTGCCAGCAGCCCAGTACAGGGTCGCGCTGAAGCTTTCTTT.

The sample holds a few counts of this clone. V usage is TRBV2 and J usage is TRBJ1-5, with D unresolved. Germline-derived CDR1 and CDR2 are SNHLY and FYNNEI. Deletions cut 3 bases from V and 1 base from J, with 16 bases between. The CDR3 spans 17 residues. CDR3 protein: CASSDAAYSFSNQPQHF. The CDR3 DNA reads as TGTGCCAGCAGTGACGCGGCTTACAGTTTCAGCAATCAGCCCCAGCATTTT.

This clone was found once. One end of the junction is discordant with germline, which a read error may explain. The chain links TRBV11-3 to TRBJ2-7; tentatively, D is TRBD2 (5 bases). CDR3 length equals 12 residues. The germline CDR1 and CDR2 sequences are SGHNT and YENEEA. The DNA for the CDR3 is TGTGCCAGCAGCCTAGAGGGCTACGAGCAGTACTTC. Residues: CASSLEGYEQYF.

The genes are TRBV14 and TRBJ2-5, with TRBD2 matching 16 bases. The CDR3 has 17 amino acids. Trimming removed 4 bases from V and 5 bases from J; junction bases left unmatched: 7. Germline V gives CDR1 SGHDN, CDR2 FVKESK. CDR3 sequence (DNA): TGTGCCAGCAGCCCGGGACTAGCGGGAGGGCCAGCGGAGACCCAGTACTTC. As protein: CASSPGLAGGPAETQYF.